This T cell receptor beta chain was sequenced during a study of metastatic and nonmetastatic thyroid tumors. TCRdb ran MiXCR on the PCR reads. This sample yields approximately 60,000 clones, of which 25% to 30% are seen a single time; roughly 15% belongs to the top ten. CDR1 MNHNS and CDR2 SASEGT come from the germline V gene. The CDR3 consists of 12 residues. The germline V and J ends were trimmed by 8 bases and 8 bases, with 15 bases remaining between them. All patients were treatment-naive before thyroid surgery. The chain is built from TRBV6-1 and TRBJ1-2; D unclear. The source of this sequence is a female donor with papillary thyroid cancer or a benign thyroid nodule (not recorded which). Some clones in this sample may be carry-over from other donors' samples. What was sequenced was blood. CDR3 amino acids: CASFAPPWGYTF. Here the CDR3 DNA reads TGTGCCAGCTTCGCTCCCCCTTGGGGCTACACCTTC.